This T cell receptor beta chain stems from a study of blood T cell repertoires in COVID-19. Across the whole study: PBMCs, B-cell-depleted T cells, or T cells were the source of the cDNA or gDNA that made up the material.

Germline V CDR1 and CDR2: SQVTM, ANQGSEA. The V and J ends lost 6 bases and 3 bases, in that order; junction bases with no gene match: 8. This CDR3 spans 14 amino acids. Data came from immunoSEQ multiplex PCR; TCRdb stores just in-frame clones and leaves some out. The data show about 190,000 clones, around 83% seen once. The sample consisted of PBMCs or T cells enriched from blood (not recorded which). The TCR sequence derives from a woman aged 25 to 39 who had been exposed to COVID-19. The genes are TRBV29-1 and TRBJ1-5, with 7 nucleotides matching TRBD1. For the CDR3, the DNA is TGCAGCGTCCACAGGGGCCCGCCCAATCAGCCCCAGCATTTT. It is translated as CSVHRGPPNQPQHF.